Sequencing of this T cell receptor beta chain was carried out in a study of blood T cell repertoires in COVID-19. Overall study: Sites across the United States, Italy and Spain contributed samples from acute and convalescent COVID-19.

Original processing methods: Scientists estimated how many nucleated cells there were by amplifying reference gene primers. TCRdb's table, derived via immunoSEQ multiplex PCR, lists solely in-frame clones and lacks some. The V and J calls and clone size come from that table; D and trimming were worked out from the DNA. The sample includes roughly 70,000 clones, 85% to 90% seen only once; the top ten take approximately 6.7%. The CDR3 sequence is 15 residues long. Germline loops: CDR1 GTSNPN, CDR2 SVGIG (reference sequence). J was trimmed by 5 bases and V by 3 bases; bases with no gene match: 5. The rearrangement uses TRBV30 and TRBJ1-6; 9 nucleotides agree with TRBD1. This TCR derives from a woman older than 75 with active COVID-19. The specimen was peripheral blood. The CDR3 protein is CAWSGGTGNNSPLHF. CDR3 in DNA: TGTGCCTGGAGCGGGGGGACAGGGAATAATTCACCCCTCCACTTT.